The sequence of this T cell receptor beta chain was determined in a study of blood T cell repertoires in COVID-19. Produced via immunoSEQ multiplex PCR; TCRdb's table is partial and in-frame only. Of approximately 170,000 clones listed, 84% are singletons. Participants were aged 18 to 89 years from approximately 24 US areas. Recovery among Cohort 3 donors was established by two negative PCRs, clearance, or symptom resolution. Sequences were obtained from PBMCs or T cells enriched from blood (not recorded which). This TCR came from a woman aged 30 to 39 who had recovered from COVID-19.

The CDR3 spells CASSEQLASTDTQYF. As DNA, the CDR3 is TGTGCCAGCAGTGAACAACTAGCCAGCACAGATACGCAGTATTTT. This chain connects TRBV2 to TRBJ2-3, with D possibly being TRBD2 (6 bases). CDR1 is SNHLY, CDR2 FYNNEI, per germline. Trimming cost V 2 bases and J 0 bases, with 9 bases left between them. The CDR3 contains 15 residues.